This T cell receptor beta chain emerged from a study of OX40 agonist ivuxolimab in advanced cancers. Study at large: Melanoma, hepatocellular carcinoma, head and neck or renal cell cancer occurred in dose-escalation patients.

The investigators sampled blood at baseline, at cycle 4 day 1, and at cycle 7 day 1. For this clone: Its antigen is as yet unknown.

Trimming pared 4 bases from V and 2 bases from J, leaving 12 bases between. Germline V gives CDR1 SGHDT, CDR2 YYEEEE. CDR3 length: 15 amino acids. The repertoire was sequenced with immunoSEQ multiplex PCR; TCRdb's copy has only in-frame clones and lacks some. The table shows fewer than 60,000 clones, with 85% occurring only once. Study-wide results and limits: The study found that CD8+ T cells averaged more expanded clones than CD4+.

The sequence was obtained from an adult with an advanced solid tumor such as melanoma, head and neck, liver or kidney cancer. The sequences come from CD4+ or CD8+ T cells sorted from blood, collected in a trial of the OX40 agonist ivuxolimab. This chain uses TRBV5-6 with TRBJ2-2, with D perhaps TRBD2 (6 bases). Here the CDR3 reads CASSPGLTNTGELFF. The CDR3 nucleotides are TGTGCCAGCAGCCCGGGACTCACTAACACCGGGGAGCTGTTTTTT.